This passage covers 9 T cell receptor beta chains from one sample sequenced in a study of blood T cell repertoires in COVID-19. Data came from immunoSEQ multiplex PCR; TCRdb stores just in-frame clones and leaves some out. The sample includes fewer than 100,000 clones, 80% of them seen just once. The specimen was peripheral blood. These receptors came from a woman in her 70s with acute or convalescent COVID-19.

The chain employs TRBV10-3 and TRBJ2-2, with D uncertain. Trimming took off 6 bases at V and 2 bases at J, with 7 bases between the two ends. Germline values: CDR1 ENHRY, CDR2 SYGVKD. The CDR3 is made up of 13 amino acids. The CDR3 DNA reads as TGTGCCATCAGGCCCGGTAACACCGGGGAGCTGTTTTTT. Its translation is CAIRPGNTGELFF.

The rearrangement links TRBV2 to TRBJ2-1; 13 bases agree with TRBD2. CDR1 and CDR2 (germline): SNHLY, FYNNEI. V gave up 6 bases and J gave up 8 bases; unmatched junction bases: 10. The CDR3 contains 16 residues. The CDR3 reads CASRERTSGSGDEQFF. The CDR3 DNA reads TGTGCCAGCAGAGAGAGGACTAGCGGGAGTGGTGATGAGCAGTTCTTC.

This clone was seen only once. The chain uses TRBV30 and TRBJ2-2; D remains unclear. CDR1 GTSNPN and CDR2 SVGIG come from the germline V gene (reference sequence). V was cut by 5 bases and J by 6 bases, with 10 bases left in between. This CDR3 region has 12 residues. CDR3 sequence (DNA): TGTGCCTGGGCTAATCGGGCCGGGGAGCTGTTTTTT. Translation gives CAWANRAGELFF.

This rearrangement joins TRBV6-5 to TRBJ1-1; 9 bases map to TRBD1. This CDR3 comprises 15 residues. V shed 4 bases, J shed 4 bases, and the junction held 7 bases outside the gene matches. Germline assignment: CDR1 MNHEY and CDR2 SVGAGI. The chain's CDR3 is CASSLLGQGGTEAFF. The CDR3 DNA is TGTGCCAGCAGTTTACTGGGACAGGGAGGCACTGAAGCTTTCTTT.

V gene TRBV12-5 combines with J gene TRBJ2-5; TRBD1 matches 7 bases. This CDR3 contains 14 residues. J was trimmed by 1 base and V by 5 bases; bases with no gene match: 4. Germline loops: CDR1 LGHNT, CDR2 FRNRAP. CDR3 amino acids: CASGTGTAQETQYF. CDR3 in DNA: TGTGCTAGTGGTACCGGGACAGCCCAAGAGACCCAGTACTTC.

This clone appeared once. CDR3 nucleotide sequence: TGTGCCAGCTCCAAGAGGGGGACCCAAGAGACCCAGTACTTC. This gives the protein CASSKRGTQETQYF. The chain combines TRBV9 with TRBJ2-5; tentative D call: TRBD1 (6 bases). V was clipped by 7 bases and J by 1 base, with 14 bases between them. The germline CDR1 and CDR2 sequences are SGDLS and YYNGEE. The CDR3 runs to 14 residues. Complete variable domain (other parts from reference TRBV9 and TRBJ2-5): DSGVTQTPKHLITATGQRVTLRCSPRSGDLSVYWYQQSLDQGLQFLIQYYNGEERAKGNILERFSAQQFPDLHSELNLSSLELGDSALYFCASSKRGTQETQYFGPGTRLLVL.

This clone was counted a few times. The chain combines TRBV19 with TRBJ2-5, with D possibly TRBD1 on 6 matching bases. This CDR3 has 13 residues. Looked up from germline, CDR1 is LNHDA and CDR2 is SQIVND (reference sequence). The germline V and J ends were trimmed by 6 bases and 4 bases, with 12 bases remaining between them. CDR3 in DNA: TGTGCCAGTAGGAAACAGGGTGGAGAGACCCAGTACTTC. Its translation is CASRKQGGETQYF.

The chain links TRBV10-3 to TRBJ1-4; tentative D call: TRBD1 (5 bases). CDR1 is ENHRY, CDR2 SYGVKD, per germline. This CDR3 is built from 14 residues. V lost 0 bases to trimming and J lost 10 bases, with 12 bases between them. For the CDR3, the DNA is TGTGCCATCAGTGAGTCGACCCCAGGGCGAAAACTGTTTTTT. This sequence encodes CAISESTPGRKLFF.

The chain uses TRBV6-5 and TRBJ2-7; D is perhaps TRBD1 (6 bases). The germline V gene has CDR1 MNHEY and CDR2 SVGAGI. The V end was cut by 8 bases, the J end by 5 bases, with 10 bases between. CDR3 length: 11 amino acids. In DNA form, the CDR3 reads TGTGCCAGCCAGCAGGGGAACGAGCAGTACTTC. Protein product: CASQQGNEQYF.